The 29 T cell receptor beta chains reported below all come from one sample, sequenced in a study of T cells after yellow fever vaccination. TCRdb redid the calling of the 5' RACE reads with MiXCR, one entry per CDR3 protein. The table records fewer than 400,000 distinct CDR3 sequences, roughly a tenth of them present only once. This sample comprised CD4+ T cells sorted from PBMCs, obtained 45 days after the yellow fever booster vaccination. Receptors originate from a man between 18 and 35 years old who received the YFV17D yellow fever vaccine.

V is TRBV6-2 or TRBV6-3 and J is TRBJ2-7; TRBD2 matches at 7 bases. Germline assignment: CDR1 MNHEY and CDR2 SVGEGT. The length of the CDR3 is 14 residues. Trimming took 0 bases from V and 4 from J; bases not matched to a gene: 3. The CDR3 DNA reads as TGTGCCAGCAGTTACTCGGCGGGGGAGTACGAGCAGTACTTC. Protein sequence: CASSYSAGEYEQYF.

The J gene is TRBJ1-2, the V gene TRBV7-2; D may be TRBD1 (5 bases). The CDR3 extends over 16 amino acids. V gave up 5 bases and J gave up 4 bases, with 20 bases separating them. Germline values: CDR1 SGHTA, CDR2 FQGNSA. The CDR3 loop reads CASSARARGVSYGYTF. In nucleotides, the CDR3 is TGTGCCAGCAGCGCCCGGGCCCGAGGGGTTAGCTATGGCTACACCTTC.

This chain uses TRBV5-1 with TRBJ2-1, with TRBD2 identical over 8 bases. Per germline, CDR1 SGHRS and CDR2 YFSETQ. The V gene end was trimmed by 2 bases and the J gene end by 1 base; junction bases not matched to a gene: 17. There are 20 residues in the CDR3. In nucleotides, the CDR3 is TGCGCCAGCAGCTTACTCGGACTAGCCGCGTCTTCGAGGTCCTACAATGAGCAGTTCTTC. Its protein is CASSLLGLAASSRSYNEQFF.

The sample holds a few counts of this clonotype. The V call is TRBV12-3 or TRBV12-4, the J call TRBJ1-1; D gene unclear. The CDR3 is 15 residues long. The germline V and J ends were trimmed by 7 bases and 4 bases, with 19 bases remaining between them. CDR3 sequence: CASTLFLRAGTEAFF. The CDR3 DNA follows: TGTGCCAGCACCCTTTTCCTCCGGGCGGGCACTGAAGCTTTCTTT.

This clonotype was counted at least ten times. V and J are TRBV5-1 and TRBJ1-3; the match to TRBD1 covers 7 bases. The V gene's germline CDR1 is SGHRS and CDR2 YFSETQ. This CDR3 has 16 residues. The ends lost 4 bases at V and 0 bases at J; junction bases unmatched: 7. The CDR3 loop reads CASSLGQASSGNTIYF. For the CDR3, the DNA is TGCGCCAGCAGCCTAGGACAGGCAAGCTCTGGAAACACCATATATTTT.

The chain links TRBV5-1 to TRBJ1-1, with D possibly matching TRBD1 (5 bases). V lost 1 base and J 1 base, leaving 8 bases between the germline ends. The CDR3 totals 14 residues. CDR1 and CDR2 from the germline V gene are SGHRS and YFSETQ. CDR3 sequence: CASSLMDTNTEAFF. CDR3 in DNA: TGCGCCAGCAGCTTGATGGACACGAACACTGAAGCTTTCTTT.

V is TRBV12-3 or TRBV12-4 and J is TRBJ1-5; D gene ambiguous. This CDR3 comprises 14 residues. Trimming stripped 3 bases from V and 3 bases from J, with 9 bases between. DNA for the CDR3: TGTGCCAGCAGTTTCGGGGTTAACAATCAGCCCCAGCATTTT. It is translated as CASSFGVNNQPQHF.

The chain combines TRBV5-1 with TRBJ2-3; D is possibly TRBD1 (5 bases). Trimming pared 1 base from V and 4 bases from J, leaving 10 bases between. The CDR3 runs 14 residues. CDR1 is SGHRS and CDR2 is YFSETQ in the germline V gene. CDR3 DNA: TGCGCCAGCAGCTTGAGGCAGGGTCCAGATACGCAGTATTTT. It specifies CASSLRQGPDTQYF.

CDR3 protein: CSARGTYHTEAFF. In nucleotides, the CDR3 is TGCAGTGCTAGGGGGACATACCACACTGAAGCTTTCTTT. The V and J genes are TRBV20-1 and TRBJ1-1, with D perhaps TRBD1 (6 bases). The CDR3 loop spans 13 amino acids. The V gene lost 3 bases and the J gene lost 3 bases, with 11 bases spanning the gap. Per the germline V gene, CDR1 is DFQATT and CDR2 is SNEGSKA (reference sequence).

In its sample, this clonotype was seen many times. The DNA of the CDR3 is TGTGCCAGCAGTTTAGGGTCCTACGAGCAGTACGTC. Protein sequence: CASSLGSYEQYV. This chain connects TRBV12-3 or TRBV12-4 to TRBJ2-7, with no clear D. V shed 1 base and J shed 1 base, with 2 bases lying between them. The CDR3 loop spans 12 amino acids.

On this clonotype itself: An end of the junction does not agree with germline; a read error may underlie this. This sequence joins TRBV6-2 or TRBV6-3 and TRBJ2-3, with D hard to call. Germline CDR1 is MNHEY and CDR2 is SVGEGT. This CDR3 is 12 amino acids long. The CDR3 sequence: CATFQRGSNPTF. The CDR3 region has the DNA TGTGCCACCTTCCAAAGAGGCAGTAACCCGACCTTT.

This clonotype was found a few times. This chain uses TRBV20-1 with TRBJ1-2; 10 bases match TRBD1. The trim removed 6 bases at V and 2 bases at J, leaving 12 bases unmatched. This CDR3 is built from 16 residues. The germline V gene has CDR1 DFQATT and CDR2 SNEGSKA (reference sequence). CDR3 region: CSAPTGGVNLNYGYTF. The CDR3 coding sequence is TGCAGTGCCCCGACAGGGGGCGTTAATCTCAACTATGGCTACACCTTC.

The CDR3 DNA follows: TGTGCCAGCAGCCGGGGTGCGGGGGGAACAGATACGCAGTATTTT. Translation: CASSRGAGGTDTQYF. V and J are TRBV7-9 and TRBJ2-3; 8 bases are a match to TRBD2. V was clipped by 5 bases and J by 3 bases; unmatched bases: 7. The germline V gene has CDR1 SEHNR and CDR2 FQNEAQ (reference sequence). The CDR3 runs to 15 residues.

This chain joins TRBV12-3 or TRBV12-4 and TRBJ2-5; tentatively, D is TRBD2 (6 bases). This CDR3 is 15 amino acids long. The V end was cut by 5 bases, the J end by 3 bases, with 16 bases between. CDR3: CASSPREGGEETQYF. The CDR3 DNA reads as TGTGCCAGCAGTCCCCGAGAAGGAGGGGAAGAGACCCAGTACTTC.

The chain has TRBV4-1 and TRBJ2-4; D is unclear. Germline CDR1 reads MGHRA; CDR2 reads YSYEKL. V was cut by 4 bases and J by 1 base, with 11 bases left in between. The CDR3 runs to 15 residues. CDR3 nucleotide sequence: TGCGCCAGCAGCCGCGAAGGCCTGGCCAAAAACATTCAGTACTTC. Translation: CASSREGLAKNIQYF.

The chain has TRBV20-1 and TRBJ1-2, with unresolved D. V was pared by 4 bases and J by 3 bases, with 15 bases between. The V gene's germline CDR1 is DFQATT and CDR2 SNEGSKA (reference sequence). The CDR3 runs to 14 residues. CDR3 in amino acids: CSATSPLVDYGYTF. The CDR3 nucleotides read TGCAGTGCTACCAGCCCCCTGGTAGACTATGGCTACACCTTC.

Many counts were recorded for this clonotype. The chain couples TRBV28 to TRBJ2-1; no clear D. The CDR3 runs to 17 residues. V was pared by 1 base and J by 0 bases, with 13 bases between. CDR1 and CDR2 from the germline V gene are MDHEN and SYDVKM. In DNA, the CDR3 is TGTGCCAGCAGTTTATTAGCCCTCAGAAGCTCCTACAATGAGCAGTTCTTC. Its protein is CASSLLALRSSYNEQFF.

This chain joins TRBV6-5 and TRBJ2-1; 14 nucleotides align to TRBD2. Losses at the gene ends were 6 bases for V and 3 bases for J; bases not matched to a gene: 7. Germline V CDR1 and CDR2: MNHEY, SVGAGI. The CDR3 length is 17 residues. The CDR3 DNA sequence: TGTGCCAGCAGGGCGGGGACTAGCGGGGGATTCTACAATGAGCAGTTCTTC. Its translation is CASRAGTSGGFYNEQFF.

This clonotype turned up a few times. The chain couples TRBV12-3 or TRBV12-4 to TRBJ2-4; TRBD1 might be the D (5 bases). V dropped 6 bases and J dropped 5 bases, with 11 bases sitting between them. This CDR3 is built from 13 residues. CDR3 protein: CASSRGAENIQYF. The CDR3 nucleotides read TGTGCCAGCAGCCGTGGGGCGGAAAACATTCAGTACTTC.

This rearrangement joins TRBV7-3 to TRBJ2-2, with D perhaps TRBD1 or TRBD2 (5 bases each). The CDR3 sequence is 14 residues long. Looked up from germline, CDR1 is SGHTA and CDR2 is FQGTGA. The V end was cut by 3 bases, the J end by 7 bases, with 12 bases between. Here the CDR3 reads CASSLGTPGGELFF. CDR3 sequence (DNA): TGTGCCAGCAGCTTGGGGACCCCCGGCGGGGAGCTGTTTTTT.

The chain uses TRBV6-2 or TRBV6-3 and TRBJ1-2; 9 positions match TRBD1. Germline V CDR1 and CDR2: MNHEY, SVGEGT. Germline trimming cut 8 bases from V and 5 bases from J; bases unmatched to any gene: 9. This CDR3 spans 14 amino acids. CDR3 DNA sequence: TGTGCCAGCGGCCGGGACAGGGAATATTATGGCTACACCTTC. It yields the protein CASGRDREYYGYTF.

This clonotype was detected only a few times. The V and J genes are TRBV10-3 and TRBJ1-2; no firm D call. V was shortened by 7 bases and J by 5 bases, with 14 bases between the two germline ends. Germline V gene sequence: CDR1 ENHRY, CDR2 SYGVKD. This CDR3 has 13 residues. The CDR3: CAINGDGVYGYTF. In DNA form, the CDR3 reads TGTGCCATCAACGGGGATGGCGTGTATGGCTACACCTTC.

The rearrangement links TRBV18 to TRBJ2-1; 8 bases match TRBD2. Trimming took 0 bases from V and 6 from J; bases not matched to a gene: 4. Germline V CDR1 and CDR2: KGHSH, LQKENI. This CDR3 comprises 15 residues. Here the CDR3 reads CASSPPAGGPNEQFF. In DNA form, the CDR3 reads TGTGCCAGCTCACCACCCGCGGGGGGTCCCAATGAGCAGTTCTTC.

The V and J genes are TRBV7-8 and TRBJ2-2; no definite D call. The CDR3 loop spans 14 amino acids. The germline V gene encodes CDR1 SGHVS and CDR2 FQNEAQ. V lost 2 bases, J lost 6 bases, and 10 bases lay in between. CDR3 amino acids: CASSLRWSAGELFF. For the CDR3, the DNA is TGTGCCAGCAGCTTACGGTGGAGTGCCGGGGAGCTGTTTTTT.

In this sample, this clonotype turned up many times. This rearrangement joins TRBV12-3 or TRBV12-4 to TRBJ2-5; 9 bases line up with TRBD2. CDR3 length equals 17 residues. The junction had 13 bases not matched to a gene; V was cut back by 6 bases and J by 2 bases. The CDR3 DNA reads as TGTGCCAGCAGCCTCCGCAAGACTAGCGGCTATCAAGAGACCCAGTACTTC. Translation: CASSLRKTSGYQETQYF.

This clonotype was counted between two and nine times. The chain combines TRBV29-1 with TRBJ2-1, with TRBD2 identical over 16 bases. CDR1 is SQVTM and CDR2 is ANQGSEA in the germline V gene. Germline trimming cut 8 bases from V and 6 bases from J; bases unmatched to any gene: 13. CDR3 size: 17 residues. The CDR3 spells CSSRGLAGGFSLNEQFF. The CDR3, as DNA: TGCAGCTCCAGGGGACTAGCGGGGGGGTTCTCGCTCAATGAGCAGTTCTTC.

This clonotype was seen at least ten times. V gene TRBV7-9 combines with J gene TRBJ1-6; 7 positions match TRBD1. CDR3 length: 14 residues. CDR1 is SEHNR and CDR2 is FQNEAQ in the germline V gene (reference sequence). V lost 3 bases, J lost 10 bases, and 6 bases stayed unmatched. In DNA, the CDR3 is TGTGCCAGCAGCTTTACAGGGGTCGGCTCACCCCTCCACTTT. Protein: CASSFTGVGSPLHF.

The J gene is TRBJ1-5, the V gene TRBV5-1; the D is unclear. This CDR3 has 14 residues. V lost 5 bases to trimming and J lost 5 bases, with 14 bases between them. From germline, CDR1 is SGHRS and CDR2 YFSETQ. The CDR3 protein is CASRPDGEDQPQHF. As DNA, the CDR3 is TGCGCCAGCAGACCGGACGGGGAGGATCAGCCCCAGCATTTT.

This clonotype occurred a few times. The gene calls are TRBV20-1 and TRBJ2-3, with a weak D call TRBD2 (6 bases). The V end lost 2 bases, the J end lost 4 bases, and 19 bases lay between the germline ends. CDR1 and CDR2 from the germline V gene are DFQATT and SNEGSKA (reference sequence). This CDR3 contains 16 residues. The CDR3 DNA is TGCAGTGCTAGAAAGGGACTTATACTCCTACCAGATACGCAGTATTTT. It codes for CSARKGLILLPDTQYF.